The rows below give T cell receptor beta chains drawn from one sample of a study of T cell repertoires in cytomegalovirus infection. Via MiXCR, TCRdb re-called the reads, giving one row per CDR3 protein. The top ten hold around a sixth of the sample, which has about 700,000 distinct CDR3 sequences, approximately 33% seen once. Their antigen targets remain unknown. The specimen comprised cultured PBMCs, sampled from culture after CMV antigen stimulation. The source is a human donor in good health (CMV status not recorded). Some clones in this sample may be carry-over from other donors' samples. Both conserved end residues are part of each CDR3. The order of the fields is V gene, J gene, D gene, clone size, CDR3 protein, CDR3 DNA. A D gene is named only where the DNA matches it firmly. The size of a clone is reported for some rows only, either as once, few or many, or as a class for expanded clones.

v_gene: TRBV6-1
j_gene: TRBJ2-3
d_gene: -
abundance: few
CDR3aa: CASSPWNEDTQYF
CDR3nt: TGTGCCAGCAGTCCTTGGAACGAAGATACGCAGTATTTT

v_gene: TRBV7-2
j_gene: TRBJ2-7
d_gene: -
abundance: -
CDR3aa: CASSLGGSGAYEQYF
CDR3nt: TGTGCCAGCAGCCTCGGCGGGTCGGGGGCCTACGAGCAGTACTTC

v_gene: TRBV6-2/TRBV6-3
j_gene: TRBJ2-7
d_gene: TRBD2
abundance: many
CDR3aa: CASSPAGIGTSATYEQYF
CDR3nt: TGTGCCAGCAGCCCCGCGGGCATCGGGACTAGCGCAACCTACGAGCAGTACTTC

v_gene: TRBV7-2
j_gene: TRBJ2-3
d_gene: TRBD1
abundance: many
CDR3aa: CASSLDQGADTQYF
CDR3nt: TGTGCCAGCAGCTTAGATCAGGGGGCAGATACGCAGTATTTT

v_gene: TRBV15
j_gene: TRBJ1-4
d_gene: -
abundance: -
CDR3aa: CATSRVRPANEKLFF
CDR3nt: TGTGCCACCAGCAGGGTCCGCCCGGCTAATGAAAAACTGTTTTTT

v_gene: TRBV6-2/TRBV6-3
j_gene: TRBJ2-1
d_gene: TRBD2
abundance: -
CDR3aa: CASSPGLAGYRGTYNEQFF
CDR3nt: TGTGCCAGCAGCCCAGGACTAGCGGGATACCGGGGGACCTACAATGAGCAGTTCTTC

v_gene: TRBV4-1
j_gene: TRBJ2-7
d_gene: TRBD2
abundance: few
CDR3aa: CASSQDRLAGGLSYEQYF
CDR3nt: TGCGCCAGCAGCCAAGATAGGCTAGCGGGAGGCCTCTCCTACGAGCAGTACTTC

v_gene: TRBV12-3/TRBV12-4
j_gene: TRBJ1-3
d_gene: -
abundance: -
CDR3aa: CASTSTDTIYF
CDR3nt: TGTGCCAGCACCTCCACGGACACCATATATTTT

v_gene: TRBV20-1
j_gene: TRBJ2-3
d_gene: -
abundance: few
CDR3aa: CSARGNTQYF
CDR3nt: TGCAGTGCTAGAGGGAATACGCAGTATTTT

v_gene: TRBV5-6
j_gene: TRBJ1-4
d_gene: TRBD1
abundance: -
CDR3aa: CASNRDSINEKLFF
CDR3nt: TGTGCCAGCAACAGGGACAGTATAAATGAAAAACTGTTTTTT

v_gene: TRBV6-6
j_gene: TRBJ2-5
d_gene: TRBD2
abundance: -
CDR3aa: CASSYRPAGGKTQYF
CDR3nt: TGTGCCAGCAGTTATCGTCCGGCGGGGGGAAAGACCCAGTACTTC

v_gene: TRBV9
j_gene: TRBJ2-6
d_gene: -
abundance: -
CDR3aa: CASSVAWGANSGANVLTF
CDR3nt: TGTGCCAGCAGCGTAGCATGGGGGGCAAACTCTGGGGCCAACGTCCTGACTTTC

v_gene: TRBV6-2/TRBV6-3
j_gene: TRBJ1-4
d_gene: -
abundance: -
CDR3aa: CASSELAPRDTNEKLFF
CDR3nt: TGTGCCAGCAGTGAATTGGCCCCACGGGATACTAATGAAAAACTGTTTTTT

v_gene: TRBV18
j_gene: TRBJ1-3
d_gene: -
abundance: once
CDR3aa: CASSPGAITSGNTIYF
CDR3nt: TGTGCCAGCTCACCGGGGGCGATTACCTCTGGAAACACCATATATTTT

v_gene: TRBV20-1
j_gene: TRBJ1-1
d_gene: TRBD1
abundance: -
CDR3aa: CSARDRGLTEAFF
CDR3nt: TGCAGTGCTAGAGACAGGGGGTTGACTGAAGCTTTCTTT

v_gene: TRBV18
j_gene: TRBJ2-1
d_gene: TRBD1
abundance: many
CDR3aa: CASSPGQGNEQFF
CDR3nt: TGTGCCAGCAGCCCGGGACAGGGCAATGAGCAGTTCTTC

v_gene: TRBV20-1
j_gene: TRBJ2-4
d_gene: TRBD1
abundance: -
CDR3aa: CSATTGEWSKNIQYF
CDR3nt: TGCAGTGCTACCACAGGGGAATGGTCCAAAAACATTCAGTACTTC

v_gene: TRBV7-9
j_gene: TRBJ1-1
d_gene: -
abundance: few
CDR3aa: CASSVDAWKTEAFF
CDR3nt: TGTGCCAGCAGCGTCGACGCATGGAAGACTGAAGCTTTCTTT

v_gene: TRBV6-5
j_gene: TRBJ1-1
d_gene: -
abundance: -
CDR3aa: CASSYSSGSTEAFF
CDR3nt: TGTGCCAGCAGTTACTCGTCAGGGTCCACTGAAGCTTTCTTT

v_gene: TRBV27
j_gene: TRBJ2-5
d_gene: -
abundance: few
CDR3aa: CASSLSQAGQQETQYF
CDR3nt: TGTGCCAGCAGTTTAAGCCAAGCGGGACAGCAAGAGACCCAGTACTTC

v_gene: TRBV7-2
j_gene: TRBJ2-3
d_gene: TRBD1
abundance: many
CDR3aa: CASSPVPGQGSTDTQYF
CDR3nt: TGTGCCAGCAGCCCAGTCCCGGGACAGGGGAGCACAGATACGCAGTATTTT

v_gene: TRBV7-9
j_gene: TRBJ2-1
d_gene: TRBD2
abundance: -
CDR3aa: CALLPGLAGNEQFF
CDR3nt: TGTGCCCTCCTACCGGGACTAGCGGGCAATGAGCAGTTCTTC

v_gene: TRBV20-1
j_gene: TRBJ2-7
d_gene: TRBD2
abundance: -
CDR3aa: CSARVTGGHNEQYF
CDR3nt: TGCAGTGCTAGAGTTACGGGAGGTCACAACGAGCAGTACTTC

v_gene: TRBV12-3/TRBV12-4
j_gene: TRBJ2-1
d_gene: TRBD2
abundance: few
CDR3aa: CASSLTSFKSGKGENEQFF
CDR3nt: TGTGCCAGCAGTTTAACCTCCTTCAAGAGCGGGAAAGGGGAGAATGAGCAGTTCTTC

v_gene: TRBV7-2
j_gene: TRBJ2-4
d_gene: -
abundance: many
CDR3aa: CASSLQGNIQYF
CDR3nt: TGTGCCAGCAGCTTACAGGGGAACATTCAGTACTTC

v_gene: TRBV10-3
j_gene: TRBJ2-3
d_gene: -
abundance: -
CDR3aa: CAIRDLLSTDTQYF
CDR3nt: TGTGCCATCCGGGACCTCCTAAGCACAGATACGCAGTATTTT

v_gene: TRBV7-2
j_gene: TRBJ2-5
d_gene: -
abundance: many
CDR3aa: CASSFSGTETQYF
CDR3nt: TGTGCCAGCAGCTTTAGTGGTACGGAGACCCAGTACTTC

v_gene: TRBV20-1
j_gene: TRBJ1-5
d_gene: -
abundance: -
CDR3aa: CSARQNPGEGNQPQHF
CDR3nt: TGCAGTGCTAGACAGAATCCTGGGGAGGGGAATCAGCCCCAGCATTTT

v_gene: TRBV7-9
j_gene: TRBJ2-1
d_gene: TRBD1
abundance: -
CDR3aa: CASSVRDRGWDEQFF
CDR3nt: TGTGCCAGCAGCGTCCGGGACAGGGGATGGGATGAGCAGTTCTTC

v_gene: TRBV5-6
j_gene: TRBJ2-5
d_gene: -
abundance: -
CDR3aa: CASSLAGRTETQYF
CDR3nt: TGTGCCAGCAGCTTGGCGGGAAGGACAGAGACCCAGTACTTC

v_gene: TRBV6-5
j_gene: TRBJ1-2
d_gene: -
abundance: -
CDR3aa: CASSRGSFDGYTF
CDR3nt: TGTGCCAGCAGTCGCGGATCTTTCGATGGCTACACCTTC

v_gene: TRBV7-3
j_gene: TRBJ2-3
d_gene: -
abundance: few
CDR3aa: CASSPPSRRSTDTQYF
CDR3nt: TGTGCCAGCAGCCCGCCTAGTAGAAGGTCGACAGATACGCAGTATTTT

v_gene: TRBV19
j_gene: TRBJ2-1
d_gene: -
abundance: -
CDR3aa: CASSGLAFDEQFF
CDR3nt: TGTGCCAGTAGTGGGCTAGCTTTTGACGAGCAGTTCTTC

v_gene: TRBV11-2
j_gene: TRBJ1-4
d_gene: -
abundance: few
CDR3aa: CASSPRGPEGEKLFF
CDR3nt: TGTGCCAGCAGCCCCCGTGGGCCGGAGGGGGAAAAACTGTTTTTT

v_gene: TRBV20-1
j_gene: TRBJ2-1
d_gene: TRBD1
abundance: few
CDR3aa: CSVQGGLLSEQFF
CDR3nt: TGCAGTGTCCAAGGGGGCCTCCTCTCTGAGCAGTTCTTC

v_gene: TRBV7-2
j_gene: TRBJ2-7
d_gene: TRBD2
abundance: few
CDR3aa: CASSLVWAGGPIGEQYF
CDR3nt: TGTGCCAGCAGCTTAGTATGGGCGGGGGGGCCAATAGGCGAGCAGTACTTC

v_gene: TRBV20-1
j_gene: TRBJ2-2
d_gene: TRBD2
abundance: -
CDR3aa: CSARDPLAVDTGELFF
CDR3nt: TGCAGTGCTAGAGATCCTCTAGCGGTAGACACCGGGGAGCTGTTTTTT

v_gene: TRBV6-6
j_gene: TRBJ1-5
d_gene: TRBD1
abundance: -
CDR3aa: CASRRPGTVLNSNQPQHF
CDR3nt: TGTGCCAGCAGGCGACCCGGGACAGTCCTGAATAGCAATCAGCCCCAGCATTTT

v_gene: TRBV12-3/TRBV12-4
j_gene: TRBJ1-6
d_gene: -
abundance: -
CDR3aa: CASSPSGSARTLHF
CDR3nt: TGTGCCAGCAGCCCCTCGGGATCCGCTCGCACCCTCCACTTT

v_gene: TRBV4-2
j_gene: TRBJ2-5
d_gene: -
abundance: -
CDR3aa: CASSQGRGRTQETQYF
CDR3nt: TGTGCCAGCAGCCAGGGCCGGGGGAGGACACAAGAGACCCAGTACTTC

v_gene: TRBV2
j_gene: TRBJ1-1
d_gene: -
abundance: -
CDR3aa: CATSGPEAFF
CDR3nt: TGTGCCACTTCCGGCCCTGAAGCTTTCTTT

v_gene: TRBV7-6
j_gene: TRBJ1-1
d_gene: -
abundance: -
CDR3aa: CASRHTAGTPNTEAFF
CDR3nt: TGTGCCAGCAGGCACACAGCCGGGACCCCGAACACTGAAGCTTTCTTT

v_gene: TRBV7-2
j_gene: TRBJ2-7
d_gene: TRBD1
abundance: few
CDR3aa: CASSQGFGQGYEQYF
CDR3nt: TGTGCCAGCAGCCAGGGGTTCGGACAGGGCTACGAGCAGTACTTC

v_gene: TRBV7-3
j_gene: TRBJ2-5
d_gene: TRBD1
abundance: once
CDR3aa: CASSLYGQGQETQYF
CDR3nt: TGTGCCAGCAGTTTATATGGACAGGGCCAAGAGACCCAGTACTTC

v_gene: TRBV7-8
j_gene: TRBJ1-5
d_gene: -
abundance: many
CDR3aa: CASSLGSGLSNQPQHF
CDR3nt: TGTGCCAGCAGCTTAGGATCAGGGCTTAGCAATCAGCCCCAGCATTTT

v_gene: TRBV11-3
j_gene: TRBJ2-1
d_gene: -
abundance: few
CDR3aa: CASSRSSDNEQFF
CDR3nt: TGTGCCAGCAGCCGGTCTAGCGACAATGAGCAGTTCTTC